The rows below give T cell receptor beta chains drawn from one sample of a study of blood T cell repertoires in COVID-19. Libraries were prepared by immunoSEQ multiplex PCR; TCRdb keeps only in-frame clonotypes and omits some of them. The sample has tens of thousands of clones, 65% to 90% seen once. The sample was peripheral blood. Receptors originate from a man between 60 and 75 years old with acute or convalescent COVID-19. The CDR3 runs from the conserved cysteine through the conserved F or W. D genes are given only for firm matches. Some rows have no size entry. The others give once, few or many, or a class for an expanded clone.

J | D | size | V | CDR3 | DNA
TRBJ1-1 | - | - | TRBV24-1 | CATSLGGQNTEAFF | TGTGCCACCAGTTTAGGTGGACAGAACACTGAAGCTTTCTTT
TRBJ2-1 | TRBD1 | - | TRBV3-1/TRBV3-2 | CASRLTGTGNNEQFF | TGTGCCAGCAGACTAACCGGGACAGGGAATAATGAGCAGTTCTTC
TRBJ1-6 | TRBD1 | - | TRBV4-1 | CASSLTPTPGTGNSPLHF | TGCGCCAGCAGCCTTACACCTACCCCCGGGACAGGGAATTCACCCCTCCACTTT
TRBJ2-1 | TRBD2 | - | TRBV24-1 | CATAGGYASGRVSYNEQFF | TGTGCCACGGCGGGGGGTTACGCGTCGGGGCGGGTGTCCTACAATGAGCAGTTCTTC
TRBJ1-3 | - | - | TRBV15 | CATSREQAINGNTIYF | TGTGCCACCAGCAGAGAACAGGCCATCAATGGAAACACCATATATTTT
TRBJ2-2 | - | - | TRBV5-1 | CASSLGASNTGELFF | TGCGCCAGCAGCTTGGGGGCCTCGAACACCGGGGAGCTGTTTTTT
TRBJ1-2 | - | few | TRBV5-5 | CASSLLLARGYGYTF | TGTGCCAGCAGCTTGTTATTAGCTAGGGGGTATGGCTACACCTTC
TRBJ1-2 | - | - | TRBV29-1 | CSVASGSPRYTF | TGCAGCGTTGCCAGTGGCAGTCCACGCTACACCTTC
TRBJ1-2 | - | few | TRBV6-5 | CASTGPGGHYGYTF | TGTGCCAGCACTGGACCCGGGGGGCACTATGGCTACACCTTC
TRBJ1-2 | TRBD1 | - | TRBV5-1 | CASSGQQLYGYTF | TGCGCCAGCTCGGGACAGCAGTTGTATGGCTACACCTTC
TRBJ2-3 | - | - | TRBV6-5 | CASTSLTDTQYF | TGTGCCAGCACTTCCTTGACAGATACGCAGTATTTT
TRBJ2-3 | - | - | TRBV6-5 | CASRPEGGSTDTQYF | TGTGCCAGCAGGCCGGAGGGTGGAAGCACAGATACGCAGTATTTT
TRBJ1-3 | - | few | TRBV30 | CAWSVRIEQAKEHLSGNTIYF | TGTGCCTGGAGTGTACGAATTGAACAGGCCAAAGAACACCTCTCTGGAAACACCATATATTTT
TRBJ2-1 | - | - | TRBV10-3 | CAIRSGLTRFNEQFF | TGTGCCATCAGATCGGGACTCACCCGGTTCAATGAGCAGTTCTTC
TRBJ2-7 | - | - | TRBV5-6 | CASSLGRSYEQYF | TGTGCCAGCAGCTTGGGGAGATCCTACGAGCAGTACTTC
TRBJ2-3 | TRBD2 | - | TRBV9 | CASSVELAGGSDTQYF | TGTGCCAGCAGCGTAGAACTAGCGGGGGGGTCAGATACGCAGTATTTT
TRBJ1-1 | - | - | TRBV4-2 | CASSGGTSPVAFF | TGTGCCAGCAGCGGCGGGACTTCCCCGGTGGCTTTCTTT
TRBJ2-3 | - | - | TRBV7-9 | CASSLDVGSDTQYF | TGTGCCAGCAGCTTAGACGTGGGTAGCGATACGCAGTATTTT
TRBJ1-5 | - | - | TRBV9 | CASSQSPGGNQPQHF | TGTGCCAGCAGCCAAAGTCCGGGGGGCAATCAGCCCCAGCATTTT
TRBJ2-2 | - | once | TRBV2 | CASSKEGTGELFF | TGTGCCAGCAGTAAGGAGGGCACCGGGGAGCTGTTTTTT
TRBJ1-4 | - | - | TRBV6-6 | CASSLQGSSEKLFF | TGTGCCAGCAGCCTACAGGGAAGTTCAGAAAAACTGTTTTTT
TRBJ1-6 | TRBD1 | - | TRBV7-8 | CASSARGQTNSPLHF | TGTGCCAGCAGCGCCAGGGGACAGACTAATTCACCCCTCCACTTT
TRBJ1-6 | - | few | TRBV19 | CASSIDPRGGTPLHF | TGTGCCAGTAGTATTGACCCACGCGGAGGGACACCCCTCCACTTT
TRBJ2-2 | TRBD1 | - | TRBV2 | CASSVTGGLMNTGELFF | TGTGCCAGCAGTGTTACAGGGGGACTTATGAACACCGGGGAGCTGTTTTTT
TRBJ1-4 | TRBD1 | - | TRBV6-1 | CASSDGTANEKLFF | TGTGCCAGCAGTGACGGGACAGCAAATGAAAAACTGTTTTTT
TRBJ2-3 | TRBD1 | - | TRBV6-2/TRBV6-3 | CASSRGTGRTDTQYF | TGTGCCAGCAGTAGAGGGACAGGGAGGACAGATACGCAGTATTTT
TRBJ2-1 | - | - | TRBV5-8 | CASSLGLATSEQFF | TGTGCCAGCAGCTTGGGTCTAGCGACCAGTGAGCAGTTCTTC
TRBJ1-2 | TRBD1 | - | TRBV15 | CATSRERGRGYGYTF | TGTGCCACCAGCAGAGAAAGGGGGCGCGGATATGGCTACACCTTC
TRBJ2-7 | TRBD1 | - | TRBV5-1 | CASSSNRGAYEQYF | TGCGCCAGCAGCTCCAACAGGGGAGCATACGAGCAGTACTTC
TRBJ1-1 | - | - | TRBV6-6 | CASNRVPEAFF | TGTGCCAGCAATCGAGTTCCGGAAGCTTTCTTT
TRBJ2-6 | - | - | TRBV7-9 | CASSTSGGANVLTF | TGTGCCAGCAGCACCTCGGGGGGGGCCAACGTCCTGACTTTC
TRBJ1-1 | - | - | TRBV11-2 | CASSLEGGVNTEAFF | TGTGCCAGCAGCTTAGAGGGGGGGGTGAACACTGAAGCTTTCTTT
TRBJ1-6 | - | - | TRBV7-9 | CASSLARGGGNSPLHF | TGTGCCAGCAGCTTAGCGAGAGGGGGGGGTAATTCACCCCTCCACTTT
TRBJ1-3 | - | - | TRBV7-6 | CASSFSRGGNPGNTIYF | TGTGCCAGCAGCTTTAGTCGGGGGGGCAACCCTGGAAACACCATATATTTT
TRBJ1-3 | - | - | TRBV5-6 | CASSLRRISGNTIYF | TGTGCCAGCAGCTTGAGGAGAATCTCTGGAAACACCATATATTTT
TRBJ1-2 | - | - | TRBV2 | CASMKPGDDYGYTF | TGTGCCAGCATGAAACCAGGGGATGACTATGGCTACACCTTC
TRBJ2-1 | TRBD2 | - | TRBV4-1 | CASSQAGGGPKQFF | TGCGCCAGCAGCCAAGCCGGGGGGGGGCCGAAGCAGTTCTTC
TRBJ1-2 | TRBD1 | once | TRBV4-2 | CASSQDRGRRYGYTF | TGTGCCAGCAGCCAAGATAGGGGGCGCAGGTATGGCTACACCTTC
TRBJ2-7 | - | - | TRBV5-5 | CASSLERNYAYEQYF | TGTGCCAGCAGCTTGGAGCGAAACTACGCCTACGAGCAGTACTTC
TRBJ2-2 | TRBD1 | - | TRBV6-2/TRBV6-3 | CASSRTGRNTGELFF | TGTGCCAGCAGTCGGACAGGGAGAAACACCGGGGAGCTGTTTTTT
TRBJ2-5 | TRBD1 | - | TRBV19 | CASGLSDRETQYF | TGTGCCAGTGGCCTCTCGGACAGGGAGACCCAGTACTTC
TRBJ2-3 | - | - | TRBV27 | CASSFFGFMSTDTQYF | TGTGCCAGCAGTTTTTTCGGGTTTATGAGCACAGATACGCAGTATTTT
TRBJ1-1 | TRBD1 | - | TRBV10-3 | CAISSTDRGTEAFF | TGTGCCATCAGCTCTACGGACAGGGGCACTGAAGCTTTCTTT
TRBJ2-2 | - | - | TRBV6-5 | CASSRGANTGELFF | TGTGCCAGCAGTCGGGGGGCCAACACCGGGGAGCTGTTTTTT
TRBJ2-7 | TRBD1 | - | TRBV6-1 | CASSGVGTGTPYEQYF | TGTGCCAGCAGTGGAGTCGGGACAGGGACCCCCTACGAGCAGTACTTC
TRBJ2-3 | - | - | TRBV7-2 | CASSPSQGRLNTQYF | TGTGCCAGCAGCCCAAGTCAGGGGCGGTTGAATACGCAGTATTTT
TRBJ2-2 | - | - | TRBV5-1 | CASSLVQGTNTGELFF | TGCGCCAGCAGCTTAGTTCAGGGGACGAACACCGGGGAGCTGTTTTTT
TRBJ1-4 | - | - | TRBV28 | CASSEAGRTNEKLFF | TGTGCCAGCAGTGAAGCCGGGAGAACTAATGAAAAACTGTTTTTT
TRBJ2-2 | - | - | TRBV19 | CASSILEAVTGELFF | TGTGCCAGTAGTATCCTCGAGGCGGTGACCGGGGAGCTGTTTTTT
TRBJ2-2 | TRBD2 | - | TRBV28 | CASTPRGGPSPGELFF | TGTGCCAGCACCCCTCGGGGGGGCCCTAGCCCCGGGGAGCTGTTTTTT
TRBJ1-4 | TRBD1 | - | TRBV7-9 | CASSSARTGGREKLFF | TGTGCCAGCAGCTCTGCACGGACAGGTGGGAGGGAAAAACTGTTTTTT
TRBJ1-1 | - | - | TRBV3-1/TRBV3-2 | CASRSGGSNTEAFF | TGTGCCAGCAGGTCGGGCGGGTCGAACACTGAAGCTTTCTTT